What follows are 24 T cell receptor beta chains derived from one specimen sequenced in a study of T cell changes during pregnancy in multiple sclerosis. Clones were sequenced by immunoSEQ multiplex PCR, and TCRdb holds only the in-frame ones, with some missing. The table lists tens of thousands of clones, around nine tenths of them singletons, with roughly 1.1% in the top ten. Sample: peripheral blood, taken in the third trimester of pregnancy. Receptor source: a female donor with multiple sclerosis, enrolled in a pregnancy study.

Only a few counts were recorded for this clone. The V call is TRBV19, the J call TRBJ2-2; TRBD2 is a possible D gene (6 bases). The CDR3 sequence is 15 residues long. Germline loops: CDR1 LNHDA, CDR2 SQIVND (reference sequence). The ends were cut back, 2 bases at V and 2 bases at J, with 9 bases in the middle. The CDR3 protein is CASSITGVNTGELFF. CDR3 bases: TGTGCCAGTAGTATAACGGGGGTAAACACCGGGGAGCTGTTTTTT.

This clone is a singleton in its sample. In nucleotides, the CDR3 is TGTGCCAGCAGTACCGCCCGGAGCGGTGGGGGGAATGAGCAGTTCTTC. It yields the protein CASSTARSGGGNEQFF. The chain uses TRBV5-4 and TRBJ2-1; D might be TRBD2 (6 bases). Trimming pared 5 bases from V and 7 bases from J, leaving 22 bases between. This CDR3 region has 16 residues. Germline CDR1 and CDR2: SGHNT and YYREEE (reference sequence).

The gene calls are TRBV4-1 and TRBJ2-7, with TRBD2 matching 16 bases. The CDR3 spans 18 residues. With V trimmed by 6 bases and J by 4 bases, 12 bases remained unmatched. Germline loops: CDR1 MGHRA, CDR2 YSYEKL. CDR3 region: CASRETGTSGRATYEQYF. DNA of the CDR3: TGCGCCAGCAGGGAAACCGGGACTAGCGGGAGGGCCACGTACGAGCAGTACTTC.

The rearrangement links TRBV2 to TRBJ1-3, with 7 bases aligning to TRBD1. J gave up 2 bases and V 4 bases, and 5 bases lay outside the gene matches. The germline V gene encodes CDR1 SNHLY and CDR2 FYNNEI. The CDR3 loop spans 15 amino acids. The CDR3: CASSVLGTAGNTIYF. The CDR3 DNA reads TGTGCCAGCAGTGTTCTGGGGACAGCTGGAAACACCATATATTTT.

The chain carries TRBV7-2 and TRBJ2-7, with 7 bases aligning to TRBD2. V shed 5 bases, J shed 5 bases, and the junction held 9 bases outside the gene matches. The CDR3 runs to 14 residues. The germline gives CDR1 SGHTA, CDR2 FQGNSA. CDR3 nucleotide sequence: TGTGCCAGCAGCCAATGGACTAGGGCAGACGAGCAGTACTTC. Residues: CASSQWTRADEQYF.

This rearrangement joins TRBV28 to TRBJ2-5, with 8 bases fitting TRBD2. The V gene end was trimmed by 7 bases and the J gene end by 3 bases; junction bases not matched to a gene: 10. CDR1 is MDHEN and CDR2 is SYDVKM in the germline V gene. This CDR3 region has 15 residues. CDR3 nucleotide sequence: TGTGCCAGCATCCACGAGCGGGAGCAGGAAGAGACCCAGTACTTC. It encodes CASIHEREQEETQYF. Complete variable domain (other parts from reference TRBV28 and TRBJ2-5): DVKVTQSSRYLVKRTGEKVFLECVQDMDHENMFWYRQDPGLGLRLIYFSYDVKMKEKGDIPEGYSVSREKKERFSLILESASTNQTSMYLCASIHEREQEETQYFGPGTRLLVL.

The V and J genes are TRBV7-2 and TRBJ2-7, with 7 bases fitting TRBD1. Germline V lookup: CDR1 SGHTA, CDR2 FQGNSA. There are 16 residues in the CDR3. The V gene end was trimmed by 4 bases and the J gene end by 3 bases; junction bases not matched to a gene: 12. The CDR3 DNA reads TGTGCCAGCAGCTCCTGGATGACCGGGACAGTCTACGAGCAGTACTTC. It yields the protein CASSSWMTGTVYEQYF.

The chain joins TRBV4-1 to TRBJ1-2, with TRBD1 as a possible D gene (6 bases). V lost 5 bases and J lost 1, with 20 bases in between. The CDR3 extends over 17 amino acids. CDR1 and CDR2 (germline): MGHRA, YSYEKL. CDR3 sequence: CASSSLMPGQLNYGYTF. In nucleotides, the CDR3 is TGCGCCAGCAGCTCTCTTATGCCTGGACAGCTTAACTATGGCTACACCTTC.

With respect to this clone: Its ends do not fully match the called genes, so a read error is possible. This chain joins TRBV7-9 and TRBJ2-3; no clear D gene. This CDR3 is 11 amino acids long. From germline, CDR1 is SEHNR and CDR2 FQNEAQ (reference sequence). The CDR3 loop reads CASSLSDPQCF. The CDR3 coding sequence is TGTGCCAGCAGCTTAAGCGACCCCCAGTGTTTT.

The rearrangement uses TRBV7-9 and TRBJ2-1; 10 bases agree with TRBD2. Germline CDR1 SEHNR, CDR2 FQNEAQ (reference sequence). The CDR3 sequence is 16 residues long. After removal of 5 bases from V and 8 bases from J, the junction contained 12 bases not matched to a gene. Here the CDR3 reads CASSPKLAGEEDEQFF. In nucleotides, the CDR3 is TGTGCCAGCAGCCCAAAGCTAGCGGGAGAGGAGGATGAGCAGTTCTTC.

This clone was detected only once. The chain combines TRBV5-6 with TRBJ2-3, with TRBD2 identical over 10 bases. The CDR3 totals 16 residues. The J segment lost 2 bases and the V segment lost 4 bases, leaving 7 bases of the junction unmatched. The germline V gene encodes CDR1 SGHDT and CDR2 YYEEEE. The CDR3 bases are TGTGCCAGCAGCCGGGGACTAGCGCGGGCCACAGATACGCAGTATTTT. Translated, it gives CASSRGLARATDTQYF. The full variable domain, completed using reference TRBV5-6 and TRBJ2-3, is DAGVTQSPTHLIKTRGQQVTLRCSPKSGHDTVSWYQQALGQGPQFIFQYYEEEERQRGNFPDRFSGHQFPNYSSELNVNALLLGDSALYLCASSRGLARATDTQYFGPGTRLTVL.

This chain uses TRBV19 with TRBJ2-7; TRBD1 aligns across 7 bases. The germline V gene encodes CDR1 LNHDA and CDR2 SQIVND (reference sequence). The CDR3 totals 15 residues. Trimming at V came to 4 bases and at J to 2 bases, leaving 8 bases not matched to a gene. CDR3 in DNA: TGTGCCAGTAGTACGACCCGGGACAGCCCCTACGAGCAGTACTTC. This encodes CASSTTRDSPYEQYF.

CDR3 DNA: TGTGCCAGCAGCTTAAGGGGGCAAAATTCACCCCTCCACTTT. Translated, it gives CASSLRGQNSPLHF. The chain carries TRBV5-8 and TRBJ1-6; 7 bases align to TRBD1. J lost 7 bases, V lost 2 bases, and 3 bases had no gene match. The CDR3 covers 14 residues. Per germline, CDR1 SGHTS and CDR2 YDEGEE. Full variable domain (outside the CDR3, taken from reference TRBV5-8 and TRBJ1-6): EAGVTQSPTHLIKTRGQQATLRCSPISGHTSVYWYQQALGLGLQFLLWYDEGEERNRGNFPPRFSGRQFPNYSSELNVNALELEDSALYLCASSLRGQNSPLHFGNGTRLTVT.

This sequence joins TRBV5-4 and TRBJ2-3; 9 positions agree with TRBD1. The germline CDR1 and CDR2 sequences are SGHNT and YYREEE (reference sequence). The ends lost 4 bases at V and 2 bases at J; junction bases unmatched: 8. CDR3 length: 16 amino acids. The chain's CDR3 is CASSPWTGDSTDTQYF. Here the CDR3 DNA reads TGTGCCAGCAGCCCTTGGACAGGGGACTCCACAGATACGCAGTATTTT.

This chain links TRBV27 with TRBJ2-7, with 10 bases aligning to TRBD1. The CDR3 spans 14 residues. Germline V gene lookup returns CDR1 MNHEY and CDR2 SMNVEV (reference sequence). V lost 5 bases, J lost 2 bases, and 3 bases stayed unmatched. The CDR3 DNA reads TGTGCCAGCAGTGGACAGGGGGGGCCCTACGAGCAGTACTTC. Amino acids: CASSGQGGPYEQYF.

V gene TRBV7-9 combines with J gene TRBJ2-6; D unclear. The CDR3 has 10 residues. V shed 3 bases and J shed 13 bases, with 4 bases lying between them. Germline CDR1 and CDR2: SEHNR and FQNEAQ (reference sequence). In DNA form, the CDR3 reads TGTGCCAGCAGCTTTCTTGTCCTGACTTTC. This codes for CASSFLVLTF. Combining the CDR3 with reference TRBV7-9 and TRBJ2-6 gives the whole variable domain DTGVSQNPRHKITKRGQNVTFRCDPISEHNRLYWYRQTLGQGPEFLTYFQNEAQLEKSRLLSDRFSAERPKGSFSTLEIQRTEQGDSAMYLCASSFLVLTFGAGSRLTVL.

The CDR3 coding sequence is TGTGCCAGCAGCTTAGCAGGGGCCGGGACTAATGAAAAACTGTTTTTT. Translating gives CASSLAGAGTNEKLFF. The V gene is TRBV7-9, the J gene TRBJ1-4; a weak D match, TRBD1 (5 bases). The CDR3 contains 16 residues. The V and J ends lost 0 bases and 2 bases respectively, with 10 bases between them. Germline V gene sequence: CDR1 SEHNR, CDR2 FQNEAQ (reference sequence). Together with reference TRBV7-9 and TRBJ1-4, the CDR3 gives the full variable domain: DTGVSQNPRHKITKRGQNVTFRCDPISEHNRLYWYRQTLGQGPEFLTYFQNEAQLEKSRLLSDRFSAERPKGSFSTLEIQRTEQGDSAMYLCASSLAGAGTNEKLFFGSGTQLSVL.

This rearrangement joins TRBV21-1 to TRBJ2-4; TRBD2 reflects the table's D call only, with no check against the DNA. TRBV21-1 is a known pseudogene. The CDR3 has 17 amino acids. In DNA form, the CDR3 reads TGTGCCAGCAGCAATCCGACTAGCGGGAGGGCTAAAAACATTCAGTACTTC. Amino acid sequence: CASSNPTSGRAKNIQYF.

This chain joins TRBV11-2 and TRBJ1-2; D is ambiguous. Germline CDR1 is SGHAT and CDR2 is FQNNGV. Trimming took off 2 bases at V and 7 bases at J, with 17 bases between the two ends. CDR3 length: 15 residues. In DNA, the CDR3 is TGTGCCAGCAGCTTACTCTCTATAGGCCGGGGTGGCTACACCTTC. Encoded protein: CASSLLSIGRGGYTF.

The chain has TRBV27 and TRBJ2-7, with 12 bases fitting TRBD2. Germline V gene lookup returns CDR1 MNHEY and CDR2 SMNVEV (reference sequence). The junction had 7 bases not matched to a gene; V was cut back by 5 bases and J by 2 bases. The CDR3 loop spans 16 amino acids. The CDR3 loop is CASSPSSGRAAYEQYF. The DNA for the CDR3 is TGTGCCAGCAGTCCCTCTAGCGGGAGGGCTGCCTACGAGCAGTACTTC.

This chain connects TRBV5-1 to TRBJ2-1; weak D call: TRBD2 (6 bases). Trimming removed 2 bases at V and 8 bases at J, with 8 bases between. The CDR3 is made up of 12 amino acids. Germline values: CDR1 SGHRS, CDR2 YFSETQ. CDR3 in DNA: TGCGCCAGCAGCTTACAGCGGGATGAGCAGTTCTTC. It encodes CASSLQRDEQFF. Filled out from reference TRBV5-1 and TRBJ2-1, the complete variable domain reads KAGVTQTPRYLIKTRGQQVTLSCSPISGHRSVSWYQQTPGQGLQFLFEYFSETQRNKGNFPGRFSGRQFSNSRSEMNVSTLELGDSALYLCASSLQRDEQFFGPGTRLTVL.

V and J are TRBV28 and TRBJ1-2, with a tentative D call TRBD1 (6 bases). From germline, CDR1 is MDHEN and CDR2 SYDVKM. V was clipped by 7 bases and J by 4 bases, with 7 bases between them. CDR3 length equals 11 residues. The CDR3 DNA sequence: TGTGCCAGCAAACAGGGCTATGGCTACACCTTC. Translation gives CASKQGYGYTF.

The chain couples TRBV5-1 to TRBJ2-7; D may be TRBD2 (6 bases). The J call may be wrong; the DNA end is better matched by TRBJ2-5. Germline V lookup: CDR1 SGHRS, CDR2 YFSETQ. This CDR3 comprises 15 residues. CDR3 protein: CASRLRGDYQETQYF. In nucleotides, the CDR3 is TGCGCCAGCAGGTTACGCGGGGACTACCAAGAGACCCAGTACTTC.

The chain links TRBV18 to TRBJ2-2, with D possibly TRBD2 on 6 matching bases. This CDR3 comprises 15 residues. Germline CDR1 reads KGHSH; CDR2 reads LQKENI. Trimming stripped 0 bases from V and 2 bases from J, with 7 bases between. The CDR3 protein is CASSPPGLNTGELFF. CDR3 sequence (DNA): TGTGCCAGCTCACCACCGGGACTCAACACCGGGGAGCTGTTTTTT. Together with reference TRBV18 and TRBJ2-2, the CDR3 gives the full variable domain: NAGVMQNPRHLVRRRGQEARLRCSPMKGHSHVYWYRQLPEEGLKFMVYLQKENIIDESGMPKERFSAEFPKEGPSILRIQQVVRGDSAAYFCASSPPGLNTGELFFGEGSRLTVL.